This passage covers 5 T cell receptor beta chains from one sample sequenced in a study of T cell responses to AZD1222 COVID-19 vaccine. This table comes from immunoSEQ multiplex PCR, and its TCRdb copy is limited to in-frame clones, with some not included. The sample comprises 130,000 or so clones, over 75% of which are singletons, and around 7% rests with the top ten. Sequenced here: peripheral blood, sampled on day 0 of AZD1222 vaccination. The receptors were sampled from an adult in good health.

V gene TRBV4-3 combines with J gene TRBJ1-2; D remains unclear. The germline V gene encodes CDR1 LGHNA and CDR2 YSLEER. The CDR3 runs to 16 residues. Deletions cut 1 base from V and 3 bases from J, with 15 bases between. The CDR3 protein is CASSQVVGVTHYGYTF. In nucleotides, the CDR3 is TGCGCCAGCAGCCAAGTCGTCGGCGTGACTCACTATGGCTACACCTTC.

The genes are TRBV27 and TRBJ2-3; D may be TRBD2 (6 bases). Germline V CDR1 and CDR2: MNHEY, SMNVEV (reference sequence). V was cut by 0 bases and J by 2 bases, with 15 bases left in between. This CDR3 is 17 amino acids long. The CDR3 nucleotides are TGTGCCAGCAGTTTATCGGCTGGGGTAGCGGTCACAGATACGCAGTATTTT. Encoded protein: CASSLSAGVAVTDTQYF.

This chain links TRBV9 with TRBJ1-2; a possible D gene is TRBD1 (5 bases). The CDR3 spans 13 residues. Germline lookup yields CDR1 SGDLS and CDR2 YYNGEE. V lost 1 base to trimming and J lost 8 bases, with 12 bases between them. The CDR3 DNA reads TGTGCCAGCAGCGTAAGGGGAGGATGGGGCTACACCTTC. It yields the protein CASSVRGGWGYTF.

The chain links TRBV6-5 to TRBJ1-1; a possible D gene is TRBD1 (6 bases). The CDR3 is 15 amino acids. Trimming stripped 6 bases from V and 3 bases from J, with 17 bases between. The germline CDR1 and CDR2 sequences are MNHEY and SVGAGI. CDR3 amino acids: CASRRGGGRDTEAFF. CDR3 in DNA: TGTGCCAGCAGGAGGGGCGGGGGGCGAGACACTGAAGCTTTCTTT.

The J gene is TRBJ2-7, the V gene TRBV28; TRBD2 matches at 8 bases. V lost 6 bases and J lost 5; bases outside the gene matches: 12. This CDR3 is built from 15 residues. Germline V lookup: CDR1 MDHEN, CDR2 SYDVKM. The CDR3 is CASRPPGTSLNEQYF. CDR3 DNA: TGTGCCAGCAGGCCCCCCGGGACTAGTCTAAACGAGCAGTACTTC.